This T cell receptor (beta chain) was documented in a study of CD8 T cells in ankylosing spondylitis. Study-wide results and limits: Disease-associated clones were reportedly significantly overrepresented in matched ankylosing spondylitis synovial fluid.

This clonotype is medium-sized in the sample. Its target is not known. This CDR3 is 12 amino acids long. Trimming shortened V by 5 bases and J by 15 bases, and 17 bases separated the two germline ends. Germline values: CDR1 LGHDT, CDR2 YNNKEL (reference sequence). MiXCR, run by TCRdb on the 5' RACE reads, gives a single entry per CDR3 protein. The table has approximately 30,000 distinct CDR3 sequences, about 6.8% seen once. The TCR sequence derives from a male donor with ankylosing spondylitis or in good health (not recorded which). The sequenced material came from blood, either unsorted or a sorted T cell fraction (not recorded which). This chain connects TRBV3-1 to TRBJ2-1; D gene unclear. This CDR3 is CASSKRSREWFF. CDR3 bases: TGTGCCAGCAGCAAACGTTCTCGAGAGTGGTTCTTC.